This T cell receptor beta chain derives from a study of graft-versus-host responses after intestinal transplantation. Study context: Recipients were all induced with anti-thymocyte globulin, then given tacrolimus and steroids for approximately three years. Whole-study findings and limits: When patients had graft-donor T cell macrochimerism, their allografts held high graft-versus-host to host-versus-graft clonal ratios. GvH clones surfaced in recipient marrow, some emerging earlier in ileum or blood.

Points on this clone: Antigen: not known.

This table comes from immunoSEQ multiplex PCR, and its TCRdb copy is limited to in-frame clones, with some not included. The sample has under 150,000 clones, about 95% seen once; the top ten hold more than 2.5%. The CDR3 runs to 11 residues. Germline CDR1 reads PRHDT; CDR2 reads FYEKMQ (reference sequence). The ends were cut back, 4 bases at V and 7 bases at J, with 8 bases in the middle. This TCR was sampled from a human donor who received an intestinal transplant. The specimen comprised unstimulated CD8+ T cells sorted from spleen or lymph node cells, sampled before intestinal transplant. V and J are TRBV13 and TRBJ2-7; the D is unclear. CDR3 in amino acids: CASSSAEEQYF. In nucleotides, the CDR3 is TGTGCCAGCAGCTCGGCGGAAGAGCAGTACTTC.